The sequence of this T cell receptor (beta chain) was determined in a study of blood T cells in healthy people across ages. Next came a second PCR, run for about 7 to 12 cycles, which used a sample-barcoded 5' primer along with a J-beta primer mix. In TCRdb, the 5' RACE reads were re-called with MiXCR into one record per CDR3 protein. The table records nearly 800,000 distinct CDR3 sequences, approximately 53% of them present only once. Individuals who donated were healthy Caucasians from Russia aged roughly 6 to 90. It was 8 to 10 milliliters of peripheral blood that were drawn from each donor. This CDR3 comprises 15 residues. With 2 bases removed from V and 2 bases from J, the gap between germline ends came to 7 bases. In germline, CDR1 is MNHEY, CDR2 SVGAGI.

This chain uses TRBV6-5 with TRBJ2-6; no clear D. This sequence was found in a man aged 35 to 55 in good health. Source material: blood. As DNA, the CDR3 is TGTGCCAGCAGTTACACCGCAGCTGGGGCCAACGTCCTGACTTTC. Translating it yields CASSYTAAGANVLTF.